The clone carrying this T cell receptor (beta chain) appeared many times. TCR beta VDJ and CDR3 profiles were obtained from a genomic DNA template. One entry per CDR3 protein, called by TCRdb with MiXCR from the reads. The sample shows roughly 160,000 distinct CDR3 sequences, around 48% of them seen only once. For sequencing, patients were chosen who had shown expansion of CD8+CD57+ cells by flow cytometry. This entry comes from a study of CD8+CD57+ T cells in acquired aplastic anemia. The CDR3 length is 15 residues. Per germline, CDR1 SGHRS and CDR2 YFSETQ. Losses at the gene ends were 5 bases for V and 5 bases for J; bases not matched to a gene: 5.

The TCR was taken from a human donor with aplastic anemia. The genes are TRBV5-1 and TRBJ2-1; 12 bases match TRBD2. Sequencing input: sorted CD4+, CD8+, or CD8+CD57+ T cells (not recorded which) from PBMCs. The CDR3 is CASSPTSGSHNEQFF. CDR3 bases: TGCGCCAGCAGTCCGACTAGCGGGAGCCACAATGAGCAGTTCTTC. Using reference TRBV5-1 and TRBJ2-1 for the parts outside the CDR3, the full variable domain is KAGVTQTPRYLIKTRGQQVTLSCSPISGHRSVSWYQQTPGQGLQFLFEYFSETQRNKGNFPGRFSGRQFSNSRSEMNVSTLELGDSALYLCASSPTSGSHNEQFFGPGTRLTVL.